Listed below are T cell receptor beta chains from one sample, sequenced in a study of T-cell memory formation after mild COVID-19. TCRdb reprocessed the 5' RACE reads via MiXCR and lists one record per CDR3 protein. The sample consists of about 270,000 distinct CDR3 sequences, about 20% of them appearing once. The specimen was PBMCs or a T cell subset sorted from them (not recorded which). Receptor source: a man between 18 and 35 years old who had mild COVID-19 (a few samples of this study predate the infection). Cell type and time point are not known. Each CDR3 is given with its conserved first and last residue. A D gene is named only where the DNA matches it firmly. Not all rows give a size; the values are once, few, many and, for expanded clones, a class.

j_gene: TRBJ1-1
v_gene: TRBV10-3
len: 13
abundance: .
d_gene: .
CDR3aa: CAIRRTDGSEAFF
CDR3nt: TGTGCCATCAGAAGAACCGACGGATCGGAAGCTTTCTTT

j_gene: TRBJ1-4
v_gene: TRBV5-1
len: 14
abundance: .
d_gene: .
CDR3aa: CASNLGATNEKLFF
CDR3nt: TGCGCCAGCAATTTGGGAGCAACTAATGAAAAACTGTTTTTT

j_gene: TRBJ2-5
v_gene: TRBV5-4
len: 13
abundance: few
d_gene: .
CDR3aa: CASSSDTRETQYF
CDR3nt: TGTGCCAGCAGCTCTGACACGAGAGAGACCCAGTACTTC

j_gene: TRBJ2-5
v_gene: TRBV20-1
len: 13
abundance: few
d_gene: .
CDR3aa: CSARAPPSETQYF
CDR3nt: TGCAGTGCTAGAGCCCCACCCTCAGAGACCCAGTACTTC

j_gene: TRBJ2-2
v_gene: TRBV6-2/TRBV6-3
len: 14
abundance: .
d_gene: TRBD2
CDR3aa: CASRPAGYTGELFF
CDR3nt: TGTGCCAGCAGACCAGCGGGGTACACCGGGGAGCTGTTTTTT

j_gene: TRBJ2-5
v_gene: TRBV7-3
len: 14
abundance: few
d_gene: .
CDR3aa: CASSLRDSQETQYF
CDR3nt: TGTGCCAGCAGCCTCCGGGACTCCCAAGAGACCCAGTACTTC

j_gene: TRBJ2-3
v_gene: TRBV7-9
len: 17
abundance: .
d_gene: TRBD2
CDR3aa: CASRSLSGGFSTDTQYF
CDR3nt: TGTGCCAGCAGGTCTCTGAGCGGGGGCTTTAGCACAGATACGCAGTATTTT

j_gene: TRBJ2-7
v_gene: TRBV4-1
len: 14
abundance: few
d_gene: .
CDR3aa: CASSQGPGSYEQYF
CDR3nt: TGCGCCAGCAGCCAAGGACCAGGGTCCTACGAGCAGTACTTC

j_gene: TRBJ2-1
v_gene: TRBV7-9
len: 13
abundance: .
d_gene: .
CDR3aa: CASRSLWDPEQFF
CDR3nt: TGTGCCAGCAGGTCTTTATGGGATCCTGAGCAGTTCTTC

j_gene: TRBJ1-2
v_gene: TRBV6-6
len: 14
abundance: few
d_gene: .
CDR3aa: CASRDGTLGSTYTF
CDR3nt: TGTGCCAGCAGGGACGGGACTTTGGGGTCAACCTACACCTTC

j_gene: TRBJ2-2
v_gene: TRBV20-1
len: 12
abundance: few
d_gene: .
CDR3aa: CSAIKLTGELFF
CDR3nt: TGCAGTGCTATTAAGTTGACCGGGGAGCTGTTTTTT

j_gene: TRBJ2-1
v_gene: TRBV5-1
len: 15
abundance: .
d_gene: TRBD2
CDR3aa: CASSLTPGLADEQFF
CDR3nt: TGCGCCAGCAGCTTGACACCGGGACTAGCGGATGAGCAGTTCTTC

j_gene: TRBJ2-7
v_gene: TRBV18
len: 14
abundance: .
d_gene: .
CDR3aa: CASSPMVEIYEQYF
CDR3nt: TGTGCCAGCTCACCAATGGTGGAAATTTACGAGCAGTACTTC

j_gene: TRBJ1-2
v_gene: TRBV18
len: 13
abundance: few
d_gene: .
CDR3aa: CASSQGVNYGYTF
CDR3nt: TGTGCCAGCTCACAGGGGGTTAACTATGGCTACACCTTC

j_gene: TRBJ1-4
v_gene: TRBV6-1
len: 15
abundance: few
d_gene: .
CDR3aa: CASSRLGFANEKLFF
CDR3nt: TGTGCCAGCAGTAGACTGGGGTTTGCGAATGAAAAACTGTTTTTT

j_gene: TRBJ2-7
v_gene: TRBV7-2
len: 15
abundance: .
d_gene: .
CDR3aa: CASSLLGTLLYEQYF
CDR3nt: TGTGCCAGCAGCTTACTCGGGACTCTCCTCTACGAGCAGTACTTC

j_gene: TRBJ1-5
v_gene: TRBV15
len: 14
abundance: .
d_gene: TRBD1
CDR3aa: CATSRGGGSQPQHF
CDR3nt: TGTGCCACCAGCAGAGGAGGGGGCAGTCAGCCCCAGCATTTT

j_gene: TRBJ2-3
v_gene: TRBV6-5
len: 12
abundance: .
d_gene: TRBD2
CDR3aa: CATGTSSGTQYF
CDR3nt: TGTGCCACCGGGACTAGTTCGGGTACGCAGTATTTT

j_gene: TRBJ1-2
v_gene: TRBV7-8
len: 14
abundance: .
d_gene: .
CDR3aa: CASSLGGRDYGYTF
CDR3nt: TGTGCCAGCAGCTTGGGCGGTAGAGACTATGGCTACACCTTC

j_gene: TRBJ2-3
v_gene: TRBV7-2
len: 17
abundance: few
d_gene: TRBD2
CDR3aa: CASSLVLAGGLLHTQYF
CDR3nt: TGTGCCAGCAGCTTAGTCCTAGCGGGGGGCCTACTACATACGCAGTATTTT

j_gene: TRBJ1-3
v_gene: TRBV7-9
len: 16
abundance: .
d_gene: .
CDR3aa: CASSYTRGSSGNTIYF
CDR3nt: TGTGCCAGCAGCTACACCCGCGGGAGCTCTGGAAACACCATATATTTT

j_gene: TRBJ2-3
v_gene: TRBV9
len: 16
abundance: few
d_gene: TRBD2
CDR3aa: CASSGFSGEGADTQYF
CDR3nt: TGTGCCAGCAGCGGTTTTAGCGGGGAGGGGGCAGATACGCAGTATTTT

j_gene: TRBJ2-7
v_gene: TRBV18
len: 14
abundance: few
d_gene: .
CDR3aa: CASSPGQSTYEQYF
CDR3nt: TGTGCCAGCTCACCAGGACAGAGTACCTACGAGCAGTACTTC

j_gene: TRBJ2-7
v_gene: TRBV5-1
len: 14
abundance: .
d_gene: .
CDR3aa: CASSRETVALEQYF
CDR3nt: TGCGCCAGCAGCAGAGAGACAGTGGCTCTCGAGCAGTACTTC

j_gene: TRBJ2-7
v_gene: TRBV12-3/TRBV12-4
len: 13
abundance: .
d_gene: .
CDR3aa: CASSPGTSQEQYF
CDR3nt: TGTGCCAGCAGCCCTGGCACCTCGCAAGAGCAGTACTTC

j_gene: TRBJ2-2
v_gene: TRBV12-5
len: 13
abundance: few
d_gene: .
CDR3aa: CASGTPATGELFF
CDR3nt: TGTGCTAGTGGCACCCCGGCCACCGGGGAGCTGTTTTTT

j_gene: TRBJ2-7
v_gene: TRBV7-2
len: 14
abundance: few
d_gene: .
CDR3aa: CASSLRLVDYEQYF
CDR3nt: TGTGCCAGCAGCCTTCGACTAGTGGACTACGAGCAGTACTTC

j_gene: TRBJ2-1
v_gene: TRBV6-6
len: 15
abundance: many
d_gene: TRBD2
CDR3aa: CASIAGGIGRNEQFF
CDR3nt: TGTGCCAGCATAGCGGGGGGCATCGGCAGGAATGAGCAGTTCTTC

j_gene: TRBJ2-3
v_gene: TRBV29-1
len: 13
abundance: .
d_gene: .
CDR3aa: CSVKGTYTDTQYF
CDR3nt: TGCAGCGTTAAAGGGACCTACACAGATACGCAGTATTTT

j_gene: TRBJ1-5
v_gene: TRBV6-4
len: 13
abundance: many
d_gene: .
CDR3aa: CASNWTPYQPQHF
CDR3nt: TGTGCCAGCAATTGGACACCCTATCAGCCCCAGCATTTT

j_gene: TRBJ2-7
v_gene: TRBV20-1
len: 21
abundance: few
d_gene: .
CDR3aa: CSATGRHMRKVDEGSSYEQYF
CDR3nt: TGCAGTGCTACGGGGCGGCATATGCGGAAGGTCGATGAAGGGTCCTCCTACGAGCAGTACTTC

j_gene: TRBJ2-1
v_gene: TRBV7-9
len: 16
abundance: few
d_gene: .
CDR3aa: CASSSGAPSAYNEQFF
CDR3nt: TGTGCCAGCAGTTCGGGGGCCCCATCTGCCTACAATGAGCAGTTCTTC

j_gene: TRBJ2-1
v_gene: TRBV19
len: 12
abundance: many
d_gene: .
CDR3aa: CASSKTGYEQFF
CDR3nt: TGTGCCAGTAGTAAGACCGGGTATGAGCAGTTCTTC

j_gene: TRBJ2-7
v_gene: TRBV9
len: 16
abundance: .
d_gene: TRBD1
CDR3aa: CASSAGVQGASYEQYF
CDR3nt: TGTGCCAGCAGCGCAGGCGTACAGGGGGCCTCCTACGAGCAGTACTTC

j_gene: TRBJ1-6
v_gene: TRBV15
len: 15
abundance: .
d_gene: .
CDR3aa: CATSRNGGLDSPLHF
CDR3nt: TGTGCCACCAGCAGGAATGGCGGTTTAGATTCACCCCTCCACTTT

j_gene: TRBJ2-7
v_gene: TRBV12-3/TRBV12-4
len: 16
abundance: .
d_gene: TRBD1
CDR3aa: CASSKDPGDRAYEQYF
CDR3nt: TGTGCCAGCAGTAAGGATCCTGGGGACAGGGCCTACGAGCAGTACTTC

j_gene: TRBJ2-1
v_gene: TRBV6-2/TRBV6-3
len: 20
abundance: many
d_gene: .
CDR3aa: CASSYPLLTSLDPPDNEQFF
CDR3nt: TGTGCCAGCAGTTACCCGCTTCTCACTAGTTTGGACCCCCCGGACAATGAGCAGTTCTTC

j_gene: TRBJ2-7
v_gene: TRBV18
len: 14
abundance: .
d_gene: TRBD1
CDR3aa: CASSPGTENYEQYF
CDR3nt: TGTGCCAGCTCGCCGGGGACAGAGAACTACGAGCAGTACTTC

j_gene: TRBJ2-3
v_gene: TRBV20-1
len: 16
abundance: .
d_gene: TRBD1
CDR3aa: CSARHPGTGFSDTQYF
CDR3nt: TGCAGTGCGAGACATCCCGGGACAGGGTTTTCTGATACGCAGTATTTT

j_gene: TRBJ1-1
v_gene: TRBV7-2
len: 15
abundance: few
d_gene: .
CDR3aa: CASSLALIGNTEAFF
CDR3nt: TGTGCCAGCAGCTTAGCGCTGATCGGGAACACTGAAGCTTTCTTT

j_gene: TRBJ1-1
v_gene: TRBV5-6
len: 11
abundance: .
d_gene: .
CDR3aa: CASSLEGTAFF
CDR3nt: TGTGCCAGCAGCTTGGAGGGGACAGCTTTCTTT

j_gene: TRBJ2-5
v_gene: TRBV12-3/TRBV12-4
len: 14
abundance: .
d_gene: TRBD2
CDR3aa: CASSFGGLAETQYF
CDR3nt: TGTGCCAGCAGTTTTGGAGGACTAGCGGAGACCCAGTACTTC

j_gene: TRBJ1-5
v_gene: TRBV7-2
len: 14
abundance: few
d_gene: TRBD1
CDR3aa: CASSLGTGSRPQHF
CDR3nt: TGTGCCAGCAGCTTAGGGACAGGCAGTCGGCCCCAGCATTTT

j_gene: TRBJ2-5
v_gene: TRBV7-2
len: 14
abundance: few
d_gene: .
CDR3aa: CASSLERWSETQYF
CDR3nt: TGTGCCAGCAGCTTAGAGAGGTGGTCGGAGACCCAGTACTTC

j_gene: TRBJ1-1
v_gene: TRBV29-1
len: 14
abundance: few
d_gene: TRBD1
CDR3aa: CSSLTDRGSTEAFF
CDR3nt: TGCAGTTCCCTAACAGACAGGGGGAGCACTGAAGCTTTCTTT

j_gene: TRBJ2-4
v_gene: TRBV7-9
len: 13
abundance: .
d_gene: .
CDR3aa: CASSFPGLDIQYF
CDR3nt: TGTGCCAGCAGCTTCCCAGGTTTAGACATTCAGTACTTC

j_gene: TRBJ1-6
v_gene: TRBV10-2
len: 11
abundance: .
d_gene: .
CDR3aa: CASRGDSPLHF
CDR3nt: TGCGCCAGTCGGGGGGATTCACCCCTCCACTTT

j_gene: TRBJ2-7
v_gene: TRBV27
len: 15
abundance: .
d_gene: .
CDR3aa: CASSLSQGSSYEQYF
CDR3nt: TGTGCCAGCAGTTTGAGCCAGGGCAGCTCCTACGAGCAGTACTTC

j_gene: TRBJ1-1
v_gene: TRBV13
len: 16
abundance: .
d_gene: TRBD1
CDR3aa: CASSSAPGQVDTEAFF
CDR3nt: TGTGCCAGCAGCTCGGCCCCGGGACAGGTCGACACTGAAGCTTTCTTT

j_gene: TRBJ1-4
v_gene: TRBV7-9
len: 14
abundance: few
d_gene: .
CDR3aa: CASSLVPTNEKLFF
CDR3nt: TGTGCCAGCAGCCTAGTCCCAACTAATGAAAAACTGTTTTTT

j_gene: TRBJ1-5
v_gene: TRBV6-5
len: 14
abundance: .
d_gene: TRBD1
CDR3aa: CASRTGDRQGPQHF
CDR3nt: TGTGCCAGCAGGACGGGGGACAGGCAAGGGCCCCAGCATTTT

j_gene: TRBJ2-1
v_gene: TRBV5-1
len: 15
abundance: .
d_gene: TRBD1
CDR3aa: CASSLTDRGSNEQFF
CDR3nt: TGCGCCAGCAGCTTGACGGACAGGGGTTCCAATGAGCAGTTCTTC

j_gene: TRBJ1-2
v_gene: TRBV12-3/TRBV12-4
len: 12
abundance: .
d_gene: .
CDR3aa: CASSPGSPGYTF
CDR3nt: TGTGCCAGCAGTCCCGGGTCCCCTGGCTACACCTTC

j_gene: TRBJ2-7
v_gene: TRBV5-1
len: 16
abundance: .
d_gene: .
CDR3aa: CASSPRGGREMYEQYF
CDR3nt: TGCGCCAGCAGCCCGAGGGGGGGGCGAGAGATGTACGAGCAGTACTTC

j_gene: TRBJ2-4
v_gene: TRBV2
len: 13
abundance: many
d_gene: .
CDR3aa: CASGLAGGNIQYF
CDR3nt: TGTGCCAGCGGGCTGGCAGGGGGGAACATTCAGTACTTC